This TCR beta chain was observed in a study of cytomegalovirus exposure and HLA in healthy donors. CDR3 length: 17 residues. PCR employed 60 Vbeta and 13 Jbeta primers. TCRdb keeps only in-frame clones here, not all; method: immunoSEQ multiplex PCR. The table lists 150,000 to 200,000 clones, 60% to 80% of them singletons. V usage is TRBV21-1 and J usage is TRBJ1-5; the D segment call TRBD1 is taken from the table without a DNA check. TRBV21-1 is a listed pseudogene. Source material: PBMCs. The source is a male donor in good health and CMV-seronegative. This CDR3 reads CASSKGQGAQRNQPQHF. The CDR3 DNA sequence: TGTGCCAGCAGCAAAGGTCAGGGGGCCCAGCGCAATCAGCCCCAGCATTTT.